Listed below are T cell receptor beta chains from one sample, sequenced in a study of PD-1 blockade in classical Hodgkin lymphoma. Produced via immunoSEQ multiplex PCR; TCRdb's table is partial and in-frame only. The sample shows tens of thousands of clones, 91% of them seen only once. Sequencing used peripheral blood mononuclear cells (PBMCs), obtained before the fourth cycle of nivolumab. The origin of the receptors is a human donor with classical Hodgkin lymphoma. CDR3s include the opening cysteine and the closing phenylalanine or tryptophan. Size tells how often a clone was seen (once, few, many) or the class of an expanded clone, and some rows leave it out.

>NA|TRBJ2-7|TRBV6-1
CASRDRSNYEQYF
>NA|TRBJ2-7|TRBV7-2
CASSSKGLAGDTYEQYF
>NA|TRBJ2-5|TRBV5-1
CASSLERPEETQYF
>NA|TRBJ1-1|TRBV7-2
CASSLGRNTEAFF
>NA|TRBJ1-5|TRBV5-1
CASSLGQGRNQPQHF
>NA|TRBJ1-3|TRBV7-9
CASSLTGTASGNTIYF
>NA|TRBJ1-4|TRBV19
CASSIIGRVVEKLFF
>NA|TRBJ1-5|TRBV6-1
CASGILGDQPQHF
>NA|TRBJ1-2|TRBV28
CASRVTPENYGYTF
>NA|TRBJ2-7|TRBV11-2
CASRTGYTYEQYF
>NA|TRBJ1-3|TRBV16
CASRRTTFGDTIYF
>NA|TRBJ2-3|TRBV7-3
CASSPGTTGHDTQYF
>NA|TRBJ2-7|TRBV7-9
CASSPGRVGEQYF
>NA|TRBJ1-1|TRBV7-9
CASSLTGGERVSTEAFF
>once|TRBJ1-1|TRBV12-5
CASGLTAITEAFF
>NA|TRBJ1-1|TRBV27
CASSFRGNTEAFF
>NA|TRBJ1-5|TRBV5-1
CASTLGPEGQPQHF
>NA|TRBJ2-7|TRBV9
CASSVERGSGPYEQYF
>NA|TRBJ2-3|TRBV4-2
CASSHRGTSGGEGADTQYF
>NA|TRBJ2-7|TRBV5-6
CASSPRQGPLYEQYF
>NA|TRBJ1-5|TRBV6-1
CASSGFSEFTQPQHF
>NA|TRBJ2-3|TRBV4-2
CASSQIVSGGADTQYF
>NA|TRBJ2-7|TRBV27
CASSPPGLVVNEQYF
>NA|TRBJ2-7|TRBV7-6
CASSLSRGGHTYEQYF
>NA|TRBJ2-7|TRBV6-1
CASSAGDVFYEQYF
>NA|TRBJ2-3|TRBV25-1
CASSEYIDRQYF
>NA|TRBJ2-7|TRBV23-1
CASSHHGGTYEQYF
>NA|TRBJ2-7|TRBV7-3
CASSLIGGEQYF
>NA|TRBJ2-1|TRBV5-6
CASSGPRREDNEQFF
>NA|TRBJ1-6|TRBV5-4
CASSPEARGQSVGRSPLHF
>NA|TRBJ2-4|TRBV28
CASSKLAGVYF
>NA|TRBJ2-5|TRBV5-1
CASSTRDGQETQYF
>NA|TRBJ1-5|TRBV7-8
CASSRDRGQPQHF
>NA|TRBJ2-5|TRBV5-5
CASSFPDRPGGTQYF
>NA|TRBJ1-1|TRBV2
CASSEYYGASGEAFF
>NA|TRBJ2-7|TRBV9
CASSPRPEGSYEQYF
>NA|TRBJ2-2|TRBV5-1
CASSLDYLTGELFF
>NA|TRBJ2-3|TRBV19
CASSRSSSGSTDTQYF
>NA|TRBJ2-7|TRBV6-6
CASSSLLYEQYF
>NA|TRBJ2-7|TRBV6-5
CASGTSGGLPYEQYF
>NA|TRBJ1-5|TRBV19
CASTQRGDSNQPQHF
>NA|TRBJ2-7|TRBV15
CATSRPNRGYEQYF
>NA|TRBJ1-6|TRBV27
CASSLLSGTLSPLHF
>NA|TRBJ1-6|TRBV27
CASSTGGFYNSPLHF
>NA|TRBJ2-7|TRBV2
CASRETLRYEQYF
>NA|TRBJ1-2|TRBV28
CASSLRGNYGYTF
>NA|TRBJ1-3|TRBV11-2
CASSLKTSNSGNTIYF
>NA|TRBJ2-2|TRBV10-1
CASRAGSGELFF
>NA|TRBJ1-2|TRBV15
CATSNGDSRWGYTF
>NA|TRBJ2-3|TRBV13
CASSSRGVSTDTQYF
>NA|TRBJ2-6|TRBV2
CASSVGAAGANVLTF
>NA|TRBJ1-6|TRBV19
CASEDRGDSPLHF
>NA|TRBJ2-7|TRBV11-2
CASSLVWQGASYEQYF
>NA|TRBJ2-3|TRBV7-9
CASSLGGAGQTDTQYF
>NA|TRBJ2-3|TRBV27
CASSLWAGGITDTQYF
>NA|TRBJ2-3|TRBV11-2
CASSLGGDTDTQYF
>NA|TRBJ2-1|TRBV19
CASSLRGVNEQFF
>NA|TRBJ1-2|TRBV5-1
CASSPGNRGVYGYTF
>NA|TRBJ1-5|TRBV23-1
CASSQKWLGHGYSNQPQHF
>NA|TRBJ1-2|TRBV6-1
CASSEEMGQRYGYTF